The TCR beta chain described here comes from a study of blood T cell repertoires in COVID-19. Original analysis: It was from reference gene primer amplification that nucleated cell counts were estimated. This table comes from immunoSEQ multiplex PCR, and its TCRdb copy is limited to in-frame clones, with some not included. That table gives V, J and clone size, and the DNA gave D and trimming. The sample yields 120,000 to 150,000 clones, roughly 80% seen once. J lost 3 bases, V lost 3 bases, and 1 base had no gene match. The germline V gene has CDR1 SGDLS and CDR2 YYNGEE. CDR3 size: 13 residues. The sequenced sample was peripheral blood. The sequence was collected from a human donor in a cohort sampled during active COVID-19. V is TRBV9 and J is TRBJ2-5; 8 nucleotides align to TRBD1. This CDR3 is CASSETGEETQYF. CDR3 sequence (DNA): TGTGCCAGCAGCGAGACAGGGGAAGAGACCCAGTACTTC.